The clone carrying this TCR beta chain came up a few times. The antigen is not known. Time point reported: week 23, last vaccination. One vaccine dose held 300 ug of mutant IDH1 20-mer peptide and came with topical imiquimod. Every donor had a new WHO grade 3 or 4 astrocytoma that was IDH1-mutant, with loss of nuclear ATRX. Assay: immunoSEQ multiplex PCR; the TCRdb copy retains only in-frame clones and omits some. The data show roughly 38,000 clones, with about 78% seen just once and around 6.5% held by the top ten. This record belongs to a study of a mutant IDH1 vaccine in newly diagnosed glioma. Germline lookup yields CDR1 SGHDT and CDR2 YYEEEE. CDR3 length: 14 amino acids. Trimming took off 4 bases at V and 3 bases at J, with 13 bases between the two ends.

The clonotype was recovered from a woman aged 40 to 50 with glioma. Some clones in this sample may be carry-over from other donors' samples. This sample comprised PBMCs, obtained from a glioma patient whose treatment included an IDH1 peptide vaccine. V gene TRBV5-6 combines with J gene TRBJ2-5; D gene unclear. The CDR3 region has the DNA TGTGCCAGCAGCCCGTCGAACAGAAAAGAGACCCAGTACTTC. Translated, it gives CASSPSNRKETQYF. The complete variable domain, with remaining parts taken from reference TRBV5-6 and TRBJ2-5, reads DAGVTQSPTHLIKTRGQQVTLRCSPKSGHDTVSWYQQALGQGPQFIFQYYEEEERQRGNFPDRFSGHQFPNYSSELNVNALLLGDSALYLCASSPSNRKETQYFGPGTRLLVL.